A single sample gave rise to the 2 T cell receptor beta chains below, sequenced in a study of Graves' ophthalmopathy and Graves' hyperthyroidism. Amplifying from RNA transcripts, the study obtained TCR beta CDR3 regions. First-round RT-PCR with HTBI primers preceded a second-round multiplex PCR. From the multiplex PCR reads, TCRdb called clonotypes with MiXCR, one entry per CDR3 protein. Of roughly 500,000 distinct CDR3 sequences in the sample, about an eighth were seen once. Specimen: blood. The source is a woman aged 25 to 39 with Graves' ophthalmopathy.

This clonotype was recorded at least ten times. The rearrangement links TRBV28 to TRBJ2-7; D may be TRBD2 (5 bases). Per germline, CDR1 MDHEN and CDR2 SYDVKM. With 1 base removed from V and 9 bases from J, the gap between germline ends came to 7 bases. CDR3 length: 11 residues. The CDR3 protein is CASSLYRGQYF. The CDR3 bases are TGTGCCAGCAGTTTATATCGGGGGCAGTACTTC.

This chain connects TRBV18 to TRBJ1-2; D gene uncertain. The V end was cut by 4 bases, the J end by 7 bases, with 10 bases between. The CDR3 runs 12 residues. Germline V gene lookup returns CDR1 KGHSH and CDR2 LQKENI. The CDR3 region has the DNA TGTGCCAGCTCACGCAAGGAGGGTGGCTACACCTTC. Protein: CASSRKEGGYTF.